Detailed here is one T cell receptor (beta chain). This clone was observed a handful of times. Its antigen is still unknown. The sample holds no much larger clone one base away, and base qualities are not on file. The data are from a study of T cell responses to AZD1222 COVID-19 vaccine (dated by TCRdb to the early 2020s). The study in broad terms: AZD1222 recipients given second doses at about 4 weeks or at about 12 weeks were pooled, since spike-specific TCR depth and breadth were not found to differ between the two schedules. TCR sequencing was performed for 230 to 250 trial participants, of whom about 200 were given two doses of AZD1222 and around 26 were given two doses of MenACWY control vaccine. Trial participants were enrolled into age subgroups of 18-55, 56-69 and 70-plus years, which contained around 150, 28 and 57 TCR-sequenced participants, respectively.

Interpreted using the paper, the time point label stands for: baseline before first vaccination. Vaccinee samples were obtained from the UK trials COV001 and COV002, which included a single-blind randomized controlled phase 2/3 trial of AZD1222 (ChAdOx1 nCoV-19) in healthy adults. For TCRbeta chain sequencing, PBMC samples from trial participants were taken at day 0 and at day 28 after the second dose. The CDR3 regions of human TCRbeta chains were analyzed by immunosequencing. The authors' analysis ran thus. TCRs in the repertoires were matched against a reference library of SARS-CoV-2-specific TCRs that had been generated with the MIRA antigen-specificity platform. Breadth was defined as the fraction of unique TCRs that were SARS-CoV-2-associated, and depth was defined as the fraction of total T cells that were SARS-CoV-2-associated. Using the MIRA data, each spike-specific TCR was assigned both to the spike region to which the TCR was reactive and to a CD4 or CD8 class. Log10-transformed breadth and depth values were compared by one-way ANOVA with Sidak's multiple comparisons tests. Here the immuneACCESS table is served through TCRdb, limited to in-frame sequences with V and J called. Missing clones are a known gap in these copies; in checked studies unresolved V genes cover under half, and the rest lacks a known reason. For V, J and clone size, that table is used; D and trimming come from the DNA. The sample table contains around 58,000 clones; only one count was recorded for under 90% of them. The ten biggest clones cover roughly 10% of the sample.

The full study reports these points: In the small 56-69-year group, the increase in depth fell short of significance, most likely because of low power. Conclusions about previously exposed vaccinees are limited because only a handful of AZD1222 recipients were SARS-CoV-2 seropositive at baseline. The whole spike protein was spanned by vaccine-associated CD4 TCRs, and dominant responses were seen in regions 160-218 and 743-854. Reportedly, almost half of the unique spike-specific TCRs recognized epitopes lying outside the regions that are mutated in the B.1.351 and B.1.1.7 variants. Spike-specific TCR breadth and depth rose significantly after two AZD1222 doses compared with day 0 and with MenACWY recipients. Participants were mostly white British, with more females than males. The authors suggested clonal diversity may have been underestimated. No day 14 peak-response samples were available, so repertoires were characterized only after the peak T cell response.

The germline V gene sets CDR1 to SGHRS and CDR2 to YFSETQ. The CDR3, cysteine through phenylalanine, is 15 amino acids long. Of all the DNA, just the CDR3 is kept, 45 bases in frame from base 1. After removal of 4 bases from V and 6 bases from J, the junction retains 9 bases not matched to a gene. The specimen comprised peripheral blood, sampled on day 0 of AZD1222 vaccination. This receptor was obtained from an adult in good health. The V and J genes are TRBV5-1 and TRBJ2-1; 8 middle bases align to TRBD1. The CDR3 is CASSPRTGMVNEQFF. DNA sequence: TGCGCCAGCAGCCCGAGGACAGGGATGGTCAATGAGCAGTTCTTC.